This is a list of T cell receptor beta chains from one sample in a study of OX40 agonist ivuxolimab in advanced cancers. Using immunoSEQ multiplex PCR, the repertoire was profiled, and TCRdb retains in-frame clones only, with some absent. The table records about 63,000 clones, 85% to 90% of them present only once. The sample in question was CD4+ or CD8+ T cells sorted from blood, obtained in a trial of the OX40 agonist ivuxolimab. These TCRs come from an adult with an advanced solid tumor such as melanoma, head and neck, liver or kidney cancer. The CDR3 runs from the conserved cysteine through the conserved F or W. Each record gives: clone size, D gene, J gene, V gene, CDR3 DNA, CDR3 protein. A D gene is named only where the DNA matches it firmly. Size tells how often a clone was seen (once, few, many) or the class of an expanded clone, and some rows leave it out.

clone_size: NA; d_call: NA; j_call: TRBJ2-7; v_call: TRBV21-1; cdr3_nt: TGTGCCAGCAGCAAGGGACTAGCGGGGGGCTACGAGCAGTACTTC; cdr3_aa: CASSKGLAGGYEQYF
clone_size: NA; d_call: NA; j_call: TRBJ1-2; v_call: TRBV28; cdr3_nt: TGTGCCAGCAGACGCGGTCAGGACTATGGCTACACCTTC; cdr3_aa: CASRRGQDYGYTF
clone_size: NA; d_call: NA; j_call: TRBJ2-2; v_call: TRBV5-1; cdr3_nt: TGCGCCAGCAGCCTGGGACCAGACACCGGGGAGCTGTTTTTT; cdr3_aa: CASSLGPDTGELFF
clone_size: NA; d_call: NA; j_call: TRBJ1-2; v_call: TRBV9; cdr3_nt: TGTGCCAGCAGCAGGGACTCCTATGGCTACACCTTC; cdr3_aa: CASSRDSYGYTF
clone_size: NA; d_call: TRBD1; j_call: TRBJ1-5; v_call: TRBV11-2; cdr3_nt: TGTGCCAGCAGCTCAGGGCAGGGGGCTTTCGGTCAGCCCCAGCATTTT; cdr3_aa: CASSSGQGAFGQPQHF
clone_size: NA; d_call: NA; j_call: TRBJ1-5; v_call: TRBV5-8; cdr3_nt: TGTGCCAGCAGCTTGCCTGTTGCCCAGCATTTT; cdr3_aa: CASSLPVAQHF
clone_size: NA; d_call: TRBD1; j_call: TRBJ2-2; v_call: TRBV5-4; cdr3_nt: TGTGCCAGCAGTAGTGGGACAGAATACACCGGGGAGCTGTTTTTT; cdr3_aa: CASSSGTEYTGELFF
clone_size: NA; d_call: TRBD1; j_call: TRBJ1-6; v_call: TRBV7-7; cdr3_nt: TGTGCTAGCAGCTCCCTGGAGGACAGGGATAATTCACCCCTCCACTTT; cdr3_aa: CASSSLEDRDNSPLHF
clone_size: NA; d_call: NA; j_call: TRBJ1-1; v_call: TRBV27; cdr3_nt: TGTGCCAGCAGTTCTCCTCGGGGTTACACTGAAGCTTTCTTT; cdr3_aa: CASSSPRGYTEAFF
clone_size: NA; d_call: NA; j_call: TRBJ2-7; v_call: TRBV5-4; cdr3_nt: TGTGCCAGCAGCCCGCGACAGGACTCCTACGAGCAGTACTTC; cdr3_aa: CASSPRQDSYEQYF
clone_size: NA; d_call: NA; j_call: TRBJ2-1; v_call: TRBV28; cdr3_nt: TGTGCCAGCAGTTTACAGACAGGCTCCTACAATGAGCAGTTCTTC; cdr3_aa: CASSLQTGSYNEQFF
clone_size: NA; d_call: TRBD2; j_call: TRBJ2-7; v_call: TRBV9; cdr3_nt: TGTGCCAGCCCCGGTGGCAGGGAGGGCTACGAGCAGTACTTC; cdr3_aa: CASPGGREGYEQYF
clone_size: NA; d_call: TRBD1; j_call: TRBJ2-7; v_call: TRBV10-3; cdr3_nt: TGTGCCATCAGTTCCGCAGGGGGCTCCTACGAGCAGTACTTC; cdr3_aa: CAISSAGGSYEQYF
clone_size: NA; d_call: NA; j_call: TRBJ1-5; v_call: TRBV4-1; cdr3_nt: TGCGCCAGCAGCCAAGGTGGTGGGACGTTCCCCTCCGGGCATTTT; cdr3_aa: CASSQGGGTFPSGHF
clone_size: NA; d_call: NA; j_call: TRBJ2-7; v_call: TRBV5-6; cdr3_nt: TGTGCCAGCAGCTTGTTGCGTTACGAGCAGTACTTC; cdr3_aa: CASSLLRYEQYF
clone_size: NA; d_call: TRBD2; j_call: TRBJ2-5; v_call: TRBV19; cdr3_nt: TGTGCCAGTAGTATAGTTGGCCCCGGGTTGATGACTAGCGGGAGGGAGACCCAGTACTTC; cdr3_aa: CASSIVGPGLMTSGRETQYF
clone_size: few; d_call: NA; j_call: TRBJ1-6; v_call: TRBV27; cdr3_nt: TGTGCCAGCAGTTTGGGCTCCTTTTCACCCCTCCACTTT; cdr3_aa: CASSLGSFSPLHF
clone_size: few; d_call: NA; j_call: TRBJ1-5; v_call: TRBV19; cdr3_nt: TGTGCCAGTAGTATAGTGGGTTACAGCAGCAATCAGCCCCAGCATTTT; cdr3_aa: CASSIVGYSSNQPQHF
clone_size: NA; d_call: NA; j_call: TRBJ2-5; v_call: TRBV7-9; cdr3_nt: TGTGCCAGCAGCTTTATCGAGGGCGAGACCCAGTACTTC; cdr3_aa: CASSFIEGETQYF
clone_size: NA; d_call: NA; j_call: TRBJ1-3; v_call: TRBV6-6; cdr3_nt: TGTGCCAGCACCTTGGACGGTTTCTCTGGAAACACCATATATTTT; cdr3_aa: CASTLDGFSGNTIYF
clone_size: once; d_call: TRBD1; j_call: TRBJ1-5; v_call: TRBV4-1; cdr3_nt: TGCGCCAGCAGCTCTTACAGGGGAGACAATCAGCCCCAGCATTTT; cdr3_aa: CASSSYRGDNQPQHF
clone_size: NA; d_call: TRBD2; j_call: TRBJ2-5; v_call: TRBV4-1; cdr3_nt: TGCGCCAGCAGTTTAGAAGGCACTAGCGGGGGTCAGGAGACCCAGTACTTC; cdr3_aa: CASSLEGTSGGQETQYF
clone_size: once; d_call: NA; j_call: TRBJ2-4; v_call: TRBV28; cdr3_nt: TGTGCCAGCAGGCCCCCGGGCCCCAGGGTCCCCTTAGCCAAAAACATTCAGTACTTC; cdr3_aa: CASRPPGPRVPLAKNIQYF
clone_size: NA; d_call: TRBD1; j_call: TRBJ1-2; v_call: TRBV2; cdr3_nt: TGTGCCAGCAGTGAAAGGACAGGAAACTATGGCTACACCTTC; cdr3_aa: CASSERTGNYGYTF
clone_size: NA; d_call: NA; j_call: TRBJ2-5; v_call: TRBV28; cdr3_nt: TGTGCCAGCAGTTTAGCGGGGAGAGAAGAGACCCAGTACTTC; cdr3_aa: CASSLAGREETQYF
clone_size: NA; d_call: NA; j_call: TRBJ1-6; v_call: TRBV5-1; cdr3_nt: TGCGCCAGCAGCTTGGTTGGGGAGGGTAGTTCACCCCTCCACTTT; cdr3_aa: CASSLVGEGSSPLHF
clone_size: few; d_call: TRBD1; j_call: TRBJ2-7; v_call: TRBV5-1; cdr3_nt: TGCGCCAGCAGCTCGGGGACAGGGGGTTACGAGCAGTACTTC; cdr3_aa: CASSSGTGGYEQYF
clone_size: NA; d_call: NA; j_call: TRBJ2-1; v_call: TRBV7-2; cdr3_nt: TGTGCCAGCAGCTTAGTCAATTACAATGAGCAGTTCTTC; cdr3_aa: CASSLVNYNEQFF